These 26 T cell receptor beta chains originate from one sample sequenced in a study of CD8 T cells in Susac syndrome. Random-hexamer reverse transcription was applied to roughly 0.5 to 1 ug RNA. TCRdb reprocessed the immunoSEQ multiplex PCR reads via MiXCR and lists one record per CDR3 protein. The table lists some 150,000 distinct CDR3 sequences, 85% to 95% of them singletons. The specimen was CD4+ T cells from PBMCs. The source of these receptors is a human donor with Susac syndrome.

The chain joins TRBV29-1 to TRBJ2-3, with 9 bases that match TRBD2. The CDR3 is 16 amino acids. The V and J ends lost 0 bases and 4 bases, in that order; junction bases with no gene match: 8. Per germline, CDR1 SQVTM and CDR2 ANQGSEA. The CDR3 DNA follows: TGCAGCGTTGAAGATCGGTGGACTAGCGCGGCAGATACGCAGTATTTT. It encodes CSVEDRWTSAADTQYF.

The V and J genes are TRBV19 and TRBJ2-5; D gene uncertain. V was shortened by 2 bases and J by 4 bases, with 8 bases between the two germline ends. Per the germline V gene, CDR1 is LNHDA and CDR2 is SQIVND (reference sequence). CDR3 size: 13 residues. DNA for the CDR3: TGTGCCAGTAGTATAAAAGGCACAGAGACCCAGTACTTC. It encodes CASSIKGTETQYF.

This clonotype was observed many times. This chain uses TRBV18 with TRBJ2-5; D is unresolved. The germline V gene encodes CDR1 KGHSH and CDR2 LQKENI. Trimming stripped 8 bases from V and 1 base from J, with 5 bases between. This CDR3 is 11 amino acids long. The CDR3 spells CASSPQETQYF. Here the CDR3 DNA reads TGTGCCAGCAGCCCCCAAGAGACCCAGTACTTC.

The chain couples TRBV7-9 to TRBJ1-6; D is perhaps TRBD1 (5 bases). The V end was cut by 4 bases, the J end by 15 bases, with 16 bases between. Germline V gene data show CDR1 as SEHNR and CDR2 as FQNEAQ (reference sequence). CDR3 length equals 13 residues. The CDR3 bases are TGTGCCAGCAGCTCTGACAGCCCGGAGCTCCTCCACTTT. Translated: CASSSDSPELLHF.

This chain uses TRBV20-1 with TRBJ1-2; D is unresolved. The CDR3 loop spans 11 amino acids. Deletions cut 0 bases from V and 3 bases from J, with 2 bases between. Germline V gene lookup returns CDR1 DFQATT and CDR2 SNEGSKA (reference sequence). As DNA, the CDR3 is TGCAGTGCTAGAGACGACTATGGCTACACCTTC. Translation gives CSARDDYGYTF.

V and J are TRBV29-1 and TRBJ2-5, with TRBD2 as a possible D gene (6 bases). Germline CDR1 and CDR2: SQVTM and ANQGSEA. V was cut by 4 bases and J by 5 bases, with 14 bases left in between. This CDR3 is 13 amino acids long. For the CDR3, the DNA is TGCAGCGTTGTAAGGCCAGGGAGGGAGACCCAGTACTTC. The encoded protein is CSVVRPGRETQYF.

The chain is built from TRBV20-1 and TRBJ1-2; D uncertain. With 6 bases removed from V and 4 bases from J, the gap between germline ends came to 18 bases. The germline V gene encodes CDR1 DFQATT and CDR2 SNEGSKA (reference sequence). The CDR3 is 14 residues long. CDR3 amino acids: CSALDQRRLYGYTF. The DNA of the CDR3 is TGCAGTGCCCTCGATCAAAGGCGGCTCTATGGCTACACCTTC.

The chain links TRBV18 to TRBJ2-7; D may be TRBD1 (6 bases). V lost 4 bases to trimming and J lost 3 bases, with 13 bases between them. CDR3 size: 14 residues. Germline V gene sequence: CDR1 KGHSH, CDR2 LQKENI. CDR3 protein: CASSLQGSNYEQYF. The CDR3 bases are TGTGCCAGCTCACTACAGGGCTCCAACTACGAGCAGTACTTC.

The rearrangement uses TRBV24-1 and TRBJ2-3; TRBD2 matches 7 bases. Germline CDR1 reads KGHDR; CDR2 reads SFDVKD. The CDR3 is 13 residues long. Trimming at V came to 5 bases and at J to 5 bases, leaving 3 bases not matched to a gene. The CDR3: CATSVGGEDTQYF. The CDR3 DNA reads TGTGCCACCAGTGTGGGGGGGGAAGATACGCAGTATTTT.

The chain uses TRBV25-1 and TRBJ1-6; D is unresolved. Trimming pared 2 bases from V and 6 bases from J, leaving 8 bases between. Germline V gene lookup returns CDR1 MGHDK and CDR2 SYGVNS. CDR3 length: 14 amino acids. Here the CDR3 DNA reads TGTGCCAGCAGTGAAGTCGCAGTTAATTCACCCCTCCACTTT. Amino acid sequence: CASSEVAVNSPLHF.

The chain employs TRBV18 and TRBJ2-7, with 9 bases aligning to TRBD1. The CDR3 sequence is 15 residues long. CDR1 and CDR2 from the germline V gene are KGHSH and LQKENI. V dropped 6 bases and J dropped 6; count of bases not matched to a gene: 12. The CDR3 here is CASSLSGTGSSEQYF. CDR3 bases: TGTGCCAGCTCGCTATCCGGGACAGGGTCGAGCGAGCAGTACTTC.

V usage is TRBV20-1 and J usage is TRBJ2-5; D perhaps matches TRBD2 (5 bases). V gave up 6 bases and J gave up 2 bases, with 10 bases separating them. CDR1 and CDR2 (germline): DFQATT, SNEGSKA (reference sequence). The CDR3 loop spans 12 amino acids. The CDR3 DNA reads as TGCAGTGCAGTGGAGGCACAAGAGACCCAGTACTTC. Its translation: CSAVEAQETQYF.

This chain uses TRBV29-1 with TRBJ2-5; 9 positions agree with TRBD2. The CDR3 covers 16 residues. V trimming: 7 bases; J trimming: 2 bases; junction bases outside the gene matches: 14. From germline, CDR1 is SQVTM and CDR2 ANQGSEA. CDR3 residues: CSAAGGQNPLQETQYF. The CDR3 nucleotides are TGCAGCGCCGCGGGGGGGCAGAACCCCCTACAAGAGACCCAGTACTTC.

This clonotype was seen a single time. V and J are TRBV5-1 and TRBJ2-2; TRBD1 is a possible D gene (5 bases). Germline V CDR1 and CDR2: SGHRS, YFSETQ. CDR3 length: 15 residues. Trimming removed 3 bases from V and 4 bases from J, with 13 bases in between. The CDR3 nucleotides read TGCGCCAGCAGCTGGGGCCTCCTAGGCACCGGGGAGCTGTTTTTT. Protein sequence: CASSWGLLGTGELFF. Filled out from reference TRBV5-1 and TRBJ2-2, the complete variable domain reads KAGVTQTPRYLIKTRGQQVTLSCSPISGHRSVSWYQQTPGQGLQFLFEYFSETQRNKGNFPGRFSGRQFSNSRSEMNVSTLELGDSALYLCASSWGLLGTGELFFGEGSRLTVL.

The CDR3 loop is CASRETSKVTQYF. CDR3 DNA: TGTGCCAGCAGGGAGACTAGTAAGGTTACGCAGTATTTT. This rearrangement joins TRBV2 to TRBJ2-3; possible D gene TRBD2, 6 bases. The CDR3 sequence is 13 residues long. V was clipped by 6 bases and J by 8 bases, with 15 bases between them. Germline lookup yields CDR1 SNHLY and CDR2 FYNNEI.

J is TRBJ2-5 and V is TRBV7-2, with D possibly being TRBD1 (6 bases). The length of the CDR3 is 14 residues. The germline gives CDR1 SGHTA, CDR2 FQGNSA. V was clipped by 1 base and J by 3 bases, with 9 bases between them. The CDR3 is CASSLGTAKETQYF. DNA for the CDR3: TGTGCCAGCAGCTTAGGGACAGCGAAAGAGACCCAGTACTTC.

This chain joins TRBV5-1 and TRBJ1-2; D ambiguous. CDR3 length: 12 residues. Germline CDR1 and CDR2: SGHRS and YFSETQ. The V end lost 1 base, the J end lost 10 bases, and 11 bases lay between the germline ends. The DNA of the CDR3 is TGCGCCAGCAGCTTGAACAGCAATCCCTACACCTTC. It specifies CASSLNSNPYTF.

This chain connects TRBV9 to TRBJ2-1, with 8 positions matching TRBD2. The V gene's germline CDR1 is SGDLS and CDR2 YYNGEE. J was trimmed by 7 bases and V by 0 bases; bases with no gene match: 6. The CDR3 is made up of 15 amino acids. CDR3 region: CASSVAGGPKNEQFF. CDR3 bases: TGTGCCAGCAGCGTAGCGGGGGGGCCAAAGAATGAGCAGTTCTTC.

The V call is TRBV19, the J call TRBJ1-6, with D hard to call. Germline CDR1 is LNHDA and CDR2 is SQIVND (reference sequence). This CDR3 is 12 amino acids long. Deletions cut 7 bases from V and 7 bases from J, with 8 bases between. This CDR3 reads CASKIQNSPLHF. The CDR3 bases are TGTGCCAGTAAAATACAGAATTCACCCCTCCACTTT.

This chain joins TRBV13 and TRBJ1-6; D is ambiguous. V lost 2 bases, J lost 13 bases, and 9 bases lay in between. This CDR3 is 12 amino acids long. Germline-derived CDR1 and CDR2 are PRHDT and FYEKMQ (reference sequence). For the CDR3, the DNA is TGTGCCAGCAGCTTAAATAGTTTGCCCCTCCACTTT. It specifies CASSLNSLPLHF.

This chain uses TRBV18 with TRBJ2-1, with 10 bases identical to TRBD2. The CDR3 totals 13 residues. Germline-derived CDR1 and CDR2 are KGHSH and LQKENI. V shed 3 bases and J 8 bases; nucleotides not matched to a gene: 1. The CDR3 bases are TGTGCCAGCTCACCGGGGACTAGCGATGAGCAGTTCTTC. Translated: CASSPGTSDEQFF.

The chain joins TRBV12-3 or TRBV12-4 to TRBJ1-3; D is unresolved. The V end was cut by 1 base, the J end by 4 bases, with 14 bases between. The CDR3 extends over 16 amino acids. This CDR3 is CASSLEARGGGNTIYF. CDR3 DNA: TGTGCCAGCAGTTTAGAGGCAAGAGGTGGAGGAAACACCATATATTTT.

The V and J genes are TRBV5-4 and TRBJ2-1; 12 nucleotides line up with TRBD2. This CDR3 is built from 14 residues. Trimming at V came to 2 bases and at J to 7 bases, leaving 1 base not matched to a gene. Germline CDR1 is SGHNT and CDR2 is YYREEE (reference sequence). The CDR3 region has the DNA TGTGCCAGCAGCTTTGGACTAGCGGGGAATGAGCAGTTCTTC. Protein: CASSFGLAGNEQFF.

The V and J genes are TRBV3-1 and TRBJ1-3, with unresolved D. The CDR3 is 15 residues long. V shed 1 base and J shed 1 base, with 8 bases lying between them. Germline V CDR1 and CDR2: LGHDT, YNNKEL (reference sequence). For the CDR3, the DNA is TGTGCCAGCAGCCAAGTCGGAGGATCTGGAAACACCATATATTTT. It translates to CASSQVGGSGNTIYF.

The gene calls are TRBV2 and TRBJ2-6, with 9 bases fitting TRBD1. Germline trimming cut 9 bases from V and 0 bases from J; bases unmatched to any gene: 3. This CDR3 has 15 residues. Germline V gene data show CDR1 as SNHLY and CDR2 as FYNNEI. The CDR3 sequence: CARGQGNSGANVLTF. Here the CDR3 DNA reads TGTGCCAGGGGACAGGGTAACTCTGGGGCCAACGTCCTGACTTTC.

The rearrangement joins TRBV7-6 to TRBJ1-6; D remains ambiguous. V lost 1 base to trimming and J lost 8 bases, with 6 bases between them. The length of the CDR3 is 13 residues. Per germline, CDR1 SGHVS and CDR2 FNYEAQ. CDR3 region: CASSLVGYSPLHF. In DNA, the CDR3 is TGTGCCAGCAGCTTAGTCGGATATTCACCCCTCCACTTT.